These T cell receptor beta chains were read from a single sample in a study of OX40 agonist ivuxolimab in advanced cancers. Sequencing used immunoSEQ multiplex PCR; TCRdb keeps in-frame clones, though not all of them. The sample has about 15,000 clones, 80% seen once. The sample consisted of CD4+ or CD8+ T cells sorted from blood, taken in a trial of the OX40 agonist ivuxolimab. Source of these receptors: an adult with an advanced solid tumor such as melanoma, head and neck, liver or kidney cancer. Both conserved end residues are part of each CDR3. D genes are given only for firm matches. Not every row has a clone size; where given, it reads once, few, many or a size class.

CDR3nt: TGTGCCAGCAGCTTCGGACAGCCAAACACCGGGGAGCTGTTTTTT
CDR3aa: CASSFGQPNTGELFF
j_gene: TRBJ2-2
d_gene: NA
v_gene: TRBV7-8
abundance: NA

CDR3nt: TGCGCCAGCAGCTTGGAAGGGGTTTGGACAGATACGCAGTATTTT
CDR3aa: CASSLEGVWTDTQYF
j_gene: TRBJ2-3
d_gene: NA
v_gene: TRBV5-1
abundance: NA

CDR3nt: TGCGCCAGCAGCGGGCGGAACCCTCGGGAGCAGTACTTC
CDR3aa: CASSGRNPREQYF
j_gene: TRBJ2-7
d_gene: NA
v_gene: TRBV5-1
abundance: NA

CDR3nt: TGCGCCAGCAGCCCAGGCTCGGGATTAAATGAAAAACTGTTTTTT
CDR3aa: CASSPGSGLNEKLFF
j_gene: TRBJ1-4
d_gene: NA
v_gene: TRBV4-1
abundance: NA

CDR3nt: TGTGCCAGCAGCTCCAAGGGAACCCTTTGGGAGCAGTTCTTC
CDR3aa: CASSSKGTLWEQFF
j_gene: TRBJ2-1
d_gene: NA
v_gene: TRBV7-9
abundance: NA

CDR3nt: TGTGCCAGCAGTGACTTCTACGAGCAGTACTTC
CDR3aa: CASSDFYEQYF
j_gene: TRBJ2-7
d_gene: NA
v_gene: TRBV2
abundance: NA

CDR3nt: TGTGCCAGCAGCGTCCGAGGGCACGGCTATGGCTACACCTTC
CDR3aa: CASSVRGHGYGYTF
j_gene: TRBJ1-2
d_gene: NA
v_gene: TRBV27
abundance: NA

CDR3nt: TGTGCCAGCAGCACGGACAGGGATAGTTTCATTCAGTACTTC
CDR3aa: CASSTDRDSFIQYF
j_gene: TRBJ2-4
d_gene: TRBD1
v_gene: TRBV7-9
abundance: NA

CDR3nt: TGCGCCAGCAGTGAGTCGGGGCGGGAGCTCGCAGATACGCAGTATTTT
CDR3aa: CASSESGRELADTQYF
j_gene: TRBJ2-3
d_gene: TRBD2
v_gene: TRBV10-1
abundance: NA

CDR3nt: TGTGCCAGCAGTTTATACGGGAACACTGAAGCTTTCTTT
CDR3aa: CASSLYGNTEAFF
j_gene: TRBJ1-1
d_gene: NA
v_gene: TRBV27
abundance: NA

CDR3nt: TGTGCCAGCAGCACCGCCGCCGGGGATGGCTACACCTTC
CDR3aa: CASSTAAGDGYTF
j_gene: TRBJ1-2
d_gene: NA
v_gene: TRBV28
abundance: few

CDR3nt: TGTGCCAGCAGTTCCCAGGGGGCGGCTCAGCCCCAGCATTTT
CDR3aa: CASSSQGAAQPQHF
j_gene: TRBJ1-5
d_gene: TRBD1
v_gene: TRBV27
abundance: NA

CDR3nt: TGTGCCAGCCCCCTGATATCGGGGGCCCATGGCTACACCTTC
CDR3aa: CASPLISGAHGYTF
j_gene: TRBJ1-2
d_gene: NA
v_gene: TRBV5-3
abundance: NA

CDR3nt: TGTGCCAGCAGTCCTACAGGAGGAAACACTGAAGCTTTCTTT
CDR3aa: CASSPTGGNTEAFF
j_gene: TRBJ1-1
d_gene: NA
v_gene: TRBV27
abundance: medium-sized

CDR3nt: TGTGCCAGCAGTTCCAAGCGGGAGCTCTACAATGAGCAGTTCTTC
CDR3aa: CASSSKRELYNEQFF
j_gene: TRBJ2-1
d_gene: TRBD2
v_gene: TRBV28
abundance: NA

CDR3nt: TGCGCCAGCAGCAACTCAATCTCCTACAATGAGCAGTTCTTC
CDR3aa: CASSNSISYNEQFF
j_gene: TRBJ2-1
d_gene: NA
v_gene: TRBV5-1
abundance: once

CDR3nt: TGTGCCAGCAGTTTATATAGGGGGGCCTACAATGAGCAGTTCTTC
CDR3aa: CASSLYRGAYNEQFF
j_gene: TRBJ2-1
d_gene: NA
v_gene: TRBV28
abundance: NA

CDR3nt: TGTGCCAGCAGAGCGACAGGGGGCGATGGCTACACCTTC
CDR3aa: CASRATGGDGYTF
j_gene: TRBJ1-2
d_gene: TRBD1
v_gene: TRBV7-9
abundance: NA

CDR3nt: TGTGCCAGCAGTGAATGGGCCACTGAAGCTTTCTTT
CDR3aa: CASSEWATEAFF
j_gene: TRBJ1-1
d_gene: NA
v_gene: TRBV2
abundance: few

CDR3nt: TGTGCCAGCAGCCCCTTGGGGGGTGCGCAAGAGACCCAGTACTTC
CDR3aa: CASSPLGGAQETQYF
j_gene: TRBJ2-5
d_gene: NA
v_gene: TRBV9
abundance: NA

CDR3nt: TGTGCCAGCAGCTTAGAGGACGTATGGAATGAGCAGTTCTTC
CDR3aa: CASSLEDVWNEQFF
j_gene: TRBJ2-1
d_gene: NA
v_gene: TRBV5-6
abundance: NA

CDR3nt: TGTGCCAGCAGGAGCGGGGGACACAATGAGCAGTTCTTC
CDR3aa: CASRSGGHNEQFF
j_gene: TRBJ2-1
d_gene: TRBD2
v_gene: TRBV2
abundance: once

CDR3nt: TGTGCCAGCAGCACACGGACAGGGAGGGCGACCCAGTACTTC
CDR3aa: CASSTRTGRATQYF
j_gene: TRBJ2-5
d_gene: NA
v_gene: TRBV13
abundance: NA

CDR3nt: TGTGCCAGCAGGGGCCGGGTCGATACGCAGTATTTT
CDR3aa: CASRGRVDTQYF
j_gene: TRBJ2-3
d_gene: NA
v_gene: TRBV6-1
abundance: NA

CDR3nt: TGTGCCAGCAGCTTAGTCCAGGGTGGAGAGACCCAGTACTTC
CDR3aa: CASSLVQGGETQYF
j_gene: TRBJ2-5
d_gene: NA
v_gene: TRBV7-9
abundance: NA

CDR3nt: TGTGCCAGCAGCTTGGCCCCAGACTCCTACGAGCAGTACTTC
CDR3aa: CASSLAPDSYEQYF
j_gene: TRBJ2-7
d_gene: NA
v_gene: TRBV5-5
abundance: NA

CDR3nt: TGTGCCAGCAGTCCCGGGACTAGCGGGAGGGACAATGAGCAGTTCTTC
CDR3aa: CASSPGTSGRDNEQFF
j_gene: TRBJ2-1
d_gene: TRBD2
v_gene: TRBV2
abundance: many

CDR3nt: TGTGCCAGCTTCCCTCGGGAGGGCGGGTACAATGAGCAGTTCTTC
CDR3aa: CASFPREGGYNEQFF
j_gene: TRBJ2-1
d_gene: TRBD2
v_gene: TRBV28
abundance: NA

CDR3nt: TGTGCCAGCAGTGATCTTCGGACAGGAACCAAGAGGGAGCAGTACTTC
CDR3aa: CASSDLRTGTKREQYF
j_gene: TRBJ2-7
d_gene: TRBD1
v_gene: TRBV2
abundance: NA

CDR3nt: TGTGCTAGTGGTATTGGACTAACCTATGGCTACACCTTC
CDR3aa: CASGIGLTYGYTF
j_gene: TRBJ1-2
d_gene: NA
v_gene: TRBV12-5
abundance: NA

CDR3nt: TGTGCCAGCAGCGTAGGGGGCCGGGGCTACACCTTC
CDR3aa: CASSVGGRGYTF
j_gene: TRBJ1-2
d_gene: NA
v_gene: TRBV9
abundance: NA

CDR3nt: TGTGCCAGCCACTCGGGGAGCTCCTATAATTCACCCCTCCACTTT
CDR3aa: CASHSGSSYNSPLHF
j_gene: TRBJ1-6
d_gene: NA
v_gene: TRBV27
abundance: NA

CDR3nt: TGTGCCAGCGGGCAGGGGGCAATCTACGAGCAGTACTTC
CDR3aa: CASGQGAIYEQYF
j_gene: TRBJ2-7
d_gene: TRBD1
v_gene: TRBV27
abundance: NA

CDR3nt: TGTGCCAGCAGTTTACGGACCGGACTAGGGGTCCACGAGCAGTACTTC
CDR3aa: CASSLRTGLGVHEQYF
j_gene: TRBJ2-7
d_gene: TRBD2
v_gene: TRBV27
abundance: few

CDR3nt: TGTGCCAGCAGCTTAGGCACACAGGAGAGCTCCTACGAGCAGTACTTC
CDR3aa: CASSLGTQESSYEQYF
j_gene: TRBJ2-7
d_gene: NA
v_gene: TRBV7-9
abundance: NA

CDR3nt: TGTGCCATCAGAGGGGGCGGCTACACCTTC
CDR3aa: CAIRGGGYTF
j_gene: TRBJ1-2
d_gene: TRBD1
v_gene: TRBV10-3
abundance: NA

CDR3nt: TGTGCCAGCAGCGCGGAGTATTTCTCCTACGAGCAGTACTTC
CDR3aa: CASSAEYFSYEQYF
j_gene: TRBJ2-7
d_gene: NA
v_gene: TRBV9
abundance: NA

CDR3nt: TGTGCCAGCAGCTTAAGTCCTAACTATGGCTACACCTTC
CDR3aa: CASSLSPNYGYTF
j_gene: TRBJ1-2
d_gene: NA
v_gene: TRBV7-3
abundance: NA

CDR3nt: TGTGCCAGCAGCTTAGGGTCCTACGAGCAGTACTTC
CDR3aa: CASSLGSYEQYF
j_gene: TRBJ2-7
d_gene: NA
v_gene: TRBV11-2
abundance: NA

CDR3nt: TGTGCCAGCAGTTACTCGACTGGAGGGGGCTATGGCTACACCTTC
CDR3aa: CASSYSTGGGYGYTF
j_gene: TRBJ1-2
d_gene: NA
v_gene: TRBV6-5
abundance: NA

CDR3nt: TGTGCCAGCAGGCCGGCGGGGCAAGAGACCCAGTACTTC
CDR3aa: CASRPAGQETQYF
j_gene: TRBJ2-5
d_gene: NA
v_gene: TRBV7-8
abundance: NA

CDR3nt: TGTGCCAGCAGTCTCCAAAGGGGCGAGCAGTACTTC
CDR3aa: CASSLQRGEQYF
j_gene: TRBJ2-7
d_gene: NA
v_gene: TRBV6-5
abundance: NA

CDR3nt: TGCGCCAGCAGCTTGGGTGGGACAGCGGGTCAGCCCCAGCATTTT
CDR3aa: CASSLGGTAGQPQHF
j_gene: TRBJ1-5
d_gene: TRBD1
v_gene: TRBV5-1
abundance: NA

CDR3nt: TGTGCCAGCAGCTCGACGGTGATACCTGAAAAACTGTTTTTT
CDR3aa: CASSSTVIPEKLFF
j_gene: TRBJ1-4
d_gene: NA
v_gene: TRBV11-2
abundance: once

CDR3nt: TGTGCCAGCAGTCCCGCGGGGGATGACATTCAGTACTTC
CDR3aa: CASSPAGDDIQYF
j_gene: TRBJ2-4
d_gene: TRBD2
v_gene: TRBV11-3
abundance: NA